The 27 T cell receptor beta chains reported below all come from one sample, sequenced in a study of blood T cell repertoires in COVID-19. Clones were sequenced by immunoSEQ multiplex PCR, and TCRdb holds only the in-frame ones, with some missing. The sample lists some 300,000 clones, around 89% occurring once. The sequencing input was peripheral blood. These receptors all come from a woman under 40 who had recovered from COVID-19.

The rearrangement links TRBV7-8 to TRBJ1-2; no reliable D call. V dropped 1 base and J dropped 1 base, with 13 bases sitting between them. The CDR3 is 16 amino acids. Germline lookup yields CDR1 SGHVS and CDR2 FQNEAQ. The CDR3 DNA reads as TGTGCCAGCAGCTTAGAATCCGGGAGGAATAACTATGGCTACACCTTC. This sequence encodes CASSLESGRNNYGYTF.

This sequence joins TRBV28 and TRBJ1-1; D is undetermined. There are 14 residues in the CDR3. V was cut by 2 bases and J by 5 bases, with 12 bases left in between. Germline V gene lookup returns CDR1 MDHEN and CDR2 SYDVKM. The CDR3 reads CASSLMGAGTEAFF. The CDR3 coding sequence is TGTGCCAGCAGTTTAATGGGAGCGGGGACTGAAGCTTTCTTT.

As concerns this clone: This sequence may be a read error, since a much larger clone differs from it by one base. The chain uses TRBV2 and TRBJ2-7; TRBD1 is a possible D gene (6 bases). Germline CDR1 and CDR2: SNHLY and FYNNEI. Trimming removed 5 bases from V and 6 bases from J, with 11 bases in between. This CDR3 is built from 12 residues. Here the CDR3 reads CASSYTGFEQYF. The CDR3 DNA follows: TGTGCCAGCAGTTATACAGGGTTCGAGCAGTACTTC. The variable domain in full, completed from reference TRBV2 and TRBJ2-7, reads EPEVTQTPSHQVTQMGQEVILRCVPISNHLYFYWYRQILGQKVEFLVSFYNNEISEKSEIFDDQFSVERPDGSNFTLKIRSTKLEDSAMYFCASSYTGFEQYFGPGTRLTVT.

A single count supports this clone. CDR3 sequence reads: CASSRDRNSYNSPLHF. CDR3 DNA sequence: TGTGCCAGCAGCCGGGACAGAAACTCCTATAATTCACCCCTCCACTTT. This chain links TRBV14 with TRBJ1-6; TRBD1 matches at 7 bases. This CDR3 is built from 16 residues. The V segment lost 4 bases and the J segment 0 bases; nucleotides outside the gene matches: 3. From germline, CDR1 is SGHDN and CDR2 FVKESK. Full variable domain (remainder filled in from reference TRBV14 and TRBJ1-6): EAGVTQFPSHSVIEKGQTVTLRCDPISGHDNLYWYRRVMGKEIKFLLHFVKESKQDESGMPNNRFLAERTGGTYSTLKVQPAELEDSGVYFCASSRDRNSYNSPLHFGNGTRLTVT.

The chain links TRBV7-2 to TRBJ2-4, with a possible D match to TRBD1 (5 bases). V shed 6 bases and J shed 0 bases, with 15 bases lying between them. CDR3 size: 16 residues. Germline-derived CDR1 and CDR2 are SGHTA and FQGNSA. The CDR3 reads CASSVTASVAKNIQYF. In nucleotides, the CDR3 is TGTGCCAGCAGTGTGACAGCATCTGTAGCCAAAAACATTCAGTACTTC.

CDR3 amino acids: CATGQGANYGYTF. In DNA form, the CDR3 reads TGTGCCACTGGACAGGGGGCTAACTATGGCTACACCTTC. This sequence joins TRBV30 and TRBJ1-2, with 10 bases identical to TRBD1. Per the germline V gene, CDR1 is GTSNPN and CDR2 is SVGIG (reference sequence). This CDR3 contains 13 residues. Losses at the gene ends were 8 bases for V and 0 bases for J; bases not matched to a gene: 3.

This clone was seen a single time. The rearrangement uses TRBV5-1 and TRBJ1-5; 11 positions agree with TRBD1. V lost 4 bases and J lost 2; bases outside the gene matches: 2. Looked up from germline, CDR1 is SGHRS and CDR2 is YFSETQ. The CDR3 is 15 residues long. The CDR3 DNA reads TGCGCCAGCAGCGCGGGACAGGGGGGCAATCAGCCCCAGCATTTT. Amino acids: CASSAGQGGNQPQHF. Supplemented by reference TRBV5-1 and TRBJ1-5, the full variable domain reads KAGVTQTPRYLIKTRGQQVTLSCSPISGHRSVSWYQQTPGQGLQFLFEYFSETQRNKGNFPGRFSGRQFSNSRSEMNVSTLELGDSALYLCASSAGQGGNQPQHFGDGTRLSIL.

The chain has TRBV19 and TRBJ1-1; 9 bases are a match to TRBD1. The CDR3 has 16 amino acids. Germline lookup yields CDR1 LNHDA and CDR2 SQIVND (reference sequence). V lost 3 bases to trimming and J lost 0 bases; unmatched junction nucleotides: 5. CDR3 protein: CASSILTGGLNTEAFF. CDR3 coding DNA: TGTGCCAGTAGTATTTTGACAGGGGGTTTGAACACTGAAGCTTTCTTT.

The J gene is TRBJ1-1, the V gene TRBV5-1; D remains unclear. The CDR3 spans 13 residues. CDR1 SGHRS and CDR2 YFSETQ come from the germline V gene. V lost 1 base to trimming and J lost 7 bases, with 11 bases between them. CDR3 coding DNA: TGCGCCAGCAGCTTGTCTGGAGGCGGTGAAGCTTTCTTT. It is translated as CASSLSGGGEAFF. Complete variable domain (other parts from reference TRBV5-1 and TRBJ1-1): KAGVTQTPRYLIKTRGQQVTLSCSPISGHRSVSWYQQTPGQGLQFLFEYFSETQRNKGNFPGRFSGRQFSNSRSEMNVSTLELGDSALYLCASSLSGGGEAFFGQGTRLTVV.

This chain links TRBV6-1 with TRBJ1-1; 7 bases line up with TRBD1. This CDR3 comprises 15 residues. The junction had 4 bases not matched to a gene; V was cut back by 2 bases and J by 1 base. Germline-derived CDR1 and CDR2 are MNHNS and SASEGT. CDR3 sequence (DNA): TGTGCCAGCAGTGAAAATGAGGGGGCGAACACTGAAGCTTTCTTT. Translated: CASSENEGANTEAFF.

The chain recombines TRBV27 with TRBJ2-7; tentative D call: TRBD1 (5 bases). This CDR3 comprises 14 residues. CDR1 and CDR2 (germline): MNHEY, SMNVEV (reference sequence). Trimming removed 3 bases from V and 7 bases from J, with 16 bases in between. CDR3 residues: CASSFAGVGDEQYF. Written as DNA, the CDR3 is TGTGCCAGCAGTTTTGCAGGAGTAGGGGATGAGCAGTACTTC.

The chain carries TRBV3-1 (or the pseudogene TRBV3-2) and TRBJ1-1, with a weak D call TRBD1 (6 bases). The CDR3 is 14 residues long. The germline V and J ends were trimmed by 1 base and 5 bases, with 11 bases remaining between them. Germline V gives CDR1 LGHDT, CDR2 YNNKEL (reference sequence). CDR3 bases: TGTGCCAGCAGCCAAGGAACCCAGGGGACTGAAGCTTTCTTT. Its translation is CASSQGTQGTEAFF.

The chain recombines TRBV7-3 with TRBJ1-1; 11 positions match TRBD1. The CDR3 runs to 13 residues. Germline V gene sequence: CDR1 SGHTA, CDR2 FQGTGA. The V segment lost 5 bases and the J segment 6 bases; nucleotides outside the gene matches: 2. The chain's CDR3 is CASSLGQGAEAFF. CDR3 sequence (DNA): TGTGCCAGCAGCCTGGGACAGGGGGCTGAAGCTTTCTTT.

The chain joins TRBV7-2 to TRBJ2-7, with 9 bases matching TRBD2. Trimming at V came to 2 bases and at J to 5 bases, leaving 4 bases not matched to a gene. The CDR3 loop spans 14 amino acids. Germline V lookup: CDR1 SGHTA, CDR2 FQGNSA. The CDR3 loop is CASSLRGGGDEQYF. CDR3 DNA: TGTGCCAGCAGCTTACGCGGGGGGGGCGACGAGCAGTACTTC. Variable domain in full (rest from reference TRBV7-2 and TRBJ2-7): GAGVSQSPSNKVTEKGKDVELRCDPISGHTALYWYRQSLGQGLEFLIYFQGNSAPDKSGLPSDRFSAERTGGSVSTLTIQRTQQEDSAVYLCASSLRGGGDEQYFGPGTRLTVT.

The genes are TRBV7-9 and TRBJ1-6; D not certain. Germline V gene sequence: CDR1 SEHNR, CDR2 FQNEAQ (reference sequence). CDR3 length: 14 amino acids. Trimming cost V 1 base and J 9 bases, with 10 bases left between them. CDR3 amino acids: CASSLGTQLSPLHF. In nucleotides, the CDR3 is TGTGCCAGCAGCTTAGGGACTCAGCTTTCACCCCTCCACTTT.

This clone was counted a few times. This sample also contains other DNA sequences that code for the same CDR3. The chain has TRBV11-2 and TRBJ1-2; 7 nucleotides line up with TRBD1. Looked up from germline, CDR1 is SGHAT and CDR2 is FQNNGV. Germline trimming cut 4 bases from V and 4 bases from J; bases unmatched to any gene: 6. This CDR3 is 14 amino acids long. DNA of the CDR3: TGTGCCAGCAGCTCGACAGGGAGTGGCTATGGCTACACCTTC. It codes for CASSSTGSGYGYTF.

The chain carries TRBV25-1 and TRBJ2-7, with 9 positions matching TRBD1. The CDR3 spans 15 residues. Losses at the gene ends were 6 bases for V and 2 bases for J; bases not matched to a gene: 8. CDR1 and CDR2 from the germline V gene are MGHDK and SYGVNS. For the CDR3, the DNA is TGTGCCAGCAGGGGGTGGACAGGGGCTGCCTACGAGCAGTACTTC. It specifies CASRGWTGAAYEQYF.

The chain links TRBV3-1 (or the pseudogene TRBV3-2) to TRBJ2-7; D is possibly TRBD2 (5 bases). The V and J ends lost 0 bases and 3 bases respectively, with 18 bases between them. This CDR3 is 17 amino acids long. CDR1 and CDR2 from the germline V gene are LGHDT and YNNKEL (reference sequence). For the CDR3, the DNA is TGTGCCAGCAGCCAAGATGGAGTTGGGAGCGTGGTCTACGAGCAGTACTTC. Translating gives CASSQDGVGSVVYEQYF.

This sequence joins TRBV2 and TRBJ2-3; maybe TRBD2 (5 bases). The germline V gene encodes CDR1 SNHLY and CDR2 FYNNEI. The length of the CDR3 is 15 residues. The V gene lost 5 bases and the J gene lost 5 bases, with 17 bases spanning the gap. The CDR3 reads CASSPAWRNGDTQYF. CDR3 nucleotide sequence: TGTGCCAGCAGTCCGGCGTGGAGGAACGGAGATACGCAGTATTTT.

This chain joins TRBV24-1 and TRBJ2-5; 13 bases agree with TRBD2. This CDR3 is built from 16 residues. Germline CDR1 and CDR2: KGHDR and SFDVKD. After removal of 5 bases from V and 5 bases from J, the junction contained 7 bases not matched to a gene. This CDR3 reads CATSVLGLAGAETQYF. The CDR3 nucleotides read TGTGCCACCAGTGTCCTAGGACTAGCGGGGGCGGAGACCCAGTACTTC.

In regard to this clone: A read error is possible here, since a much larger clone lies one base away. CDR3 loop: CASRERDTGELFF. The CDR3 coding sequence is TGTGCCAGCAGGGAGCGGGACACCGGGGAGCTGTTTTTT. The rearrangement links TRBV5-4 to TRBJ2-2, with D tentatively TRBD2 (6 bases). Trimming shortened V by 5 bases and J by 3 bases, and 8 bases separated the two germline ends. Looked up from germline, CDR1 is SGHNT and CDR2 is YYREEE (reference sequence). The CDR3 covers 13 residues. The full variable domain, with the rest looked up from reference TRBV5-4 and TRBJ2-2, is ETGVTQSPTHLIKTRGQQVTLRCSSQSGHNTVSWYQQALGQGPQFIFQYYREEENGRGNFPPRFSGLQFPNYSSELNVNALELDDSALYLCASRERDTGELFFGEGSRLTVL.

The chain is built from TRBV6-5 and TRBJ2-5, with D perhaps TRBD1 (7 bases). V was clipped by 6 bases and J by 1 base, with 12 bases between them. The germline V gene encodes CDR1 MNHEY and CDR2 SVGAGI. CDR3 length equals 14 residues. The DNA of the CDR3 is TGTGCCAGCAGCCGACAGGGAGGCCAAGAGACCCAGTACTTC. Translating it yields CASSRQGGQETQYF.

V usage is TRBV7-6 and J usage is TRBJ2-5; 9 nucleotides agree with TRBD2. The CDR3 is made up of 13 amino acids. Germline CDR1 SGHVS, CDR2 FNYEAQ. V lost 8 bases to trimming and J lost 2 bases; unmatched junction nucleotides: 3. The CDR3 nucleotides are TGTGCCAGCGAAGCGGGGGGACAAGAGACCCAGTACTTC. It codes for CASEAGGQETQYF. The full variable domain, rest sourced from reference TRBV7-6 and TRBJ2-5, is GAGVSQSPRYKVTKRGQDVALRCDPISGHVSLYWYRQALGQGPEFLTYFNYEAQQDKSGLPNDRFSAERPEGSISTLTIQRTEQRDSAMYRCASEAGGQETQYFGPGTRLLVL.

The gene calls are TRBV6-5 and TRBJ2-2, with TRBD2 matching over 7 bases. The trim removed 6 bases at V and 9 bases at J, leaving 4 bases unmatched. Germline values: CDR1 MNHEY, CDR2 SVGAGI. The CDR3 runs 12 residues. CDR3 sequence reads: CASRGGSRELFF. In nucleotides, the CDR3 is TGTGCCAGCAGGGGGGGGTCGAGGGAGCTGTTTTTT.

This clone has just a few counts. The chain couples TRBV7-9 to TRBJ1-2; a weak D match, TRBD1 (6 bases). The CDR3 totals 14 residues. CDR1 and CDR2 from the germline V gene are SEHNR and FQNEAQ (reference sequence). Trimming removed 3 bases at V and 1 base at J, with 9 bases between. Here the CDR3 DNA reads TGTGCCAGCAGCTTCGGACAGCTTAACTATGGCTACACCTTC. This translates into CASSFGQLNYGYTF.

The chain recombines TRBV6-6 with TRBJ1-5, with TRBD1 matching over 7 bases. This CDR3 comprises 16 residues. Germline V gene sequence: CDR1 MNHNY, CDR2 SVGAGI (reference sequence). The ends lost 6 bases at V and 4 bases at J; junction bases unmatched: 12. CDR3 amino acids: CASSYGQAVGNQPQHF. As DNA, the CDR3 is TGTGCCAGCAGCTACGGACAGGCCGTTGGGAATCAGCCCCAGCATTTT.

This chain uses TRBV19 with TRBJ1-3; D ambiguous. The germline V gene encodes CDR1 LNHDA and CDR2 SQIVND (reference sequence). The CDR3 totals 13 residues. Trimming took off 6 bases at V and 0 bases at J, with 6 bases between the two ends. CDR3 coding DNA: TGTGCCAGTAGGTTCAGCTCTGGAAACACCATATATTTT. It specifies CASRFSSGNTIYF. Full variable domain (rest looked up from reference TRBV19 and TRBJ1-3): DGGITQSPKYLFRKEGQNVTLSCEQNLNHDAMYWYRQDPGQGLRLIYYSQIVNDFQKGDIAEGYSVSREKKESFPLTVTSAQKNPTAFYLCASRFSSGNTIYFGEGSWLTVV.